A selection of T cell receptor beta chains follows, all from one sample in a study of cytomegalovirus exposure and HLA in healthy donors. Data came from immunoSEQ multiplex PCR; TCRdb stores just in-frame clones and leaves some out. The sample consists of about 160,000 clones, 81% of them appearing once. The sequenced sample consisted of PBMCs. The source is a woman between 50 and 59 years old in good health and CMV-seronegative. Both conserved end residues are part of each CDR3. Fields, in order: D gene, V gene, J gene, clone size, CDR3 protein, CDR3 DNA. The D gene is left open where the match is weak. Clone size is shown for a subset of rows, as once, few, many or a class of expanded clone.

TRBD1	TRBV6-1	TRBJ2-7	.	CASSDTTGGRYEQYF	TGTGCCAGCAGTGATACGACAGGGGGCCGATACGAGCAGTACTTC
TRBD1	TRBV19	TRBJ2-3	.	CASSISGGETDTQYF	TGTGCCAGTAGTATCTCAGGGGGCGAAACAGATACGCAGTATTTT
TRBD2	TRBV5-1	TRBJ2-3	.	CASSLEAAGRGTDTQYF	TGCGCCAGCAGCTTGGAAGCGGCGGGGAGGGGCACAGATACGCAGTATTTT
.	TRBV5-8	TRBJ1-2	.	CASSFRSFGRGYTF	TGTGCCAGCAGCTTCCGGAGCTTCGGGAGGGGCTACACCTTC
.	TRBV11-2	TRBJ2-5	.	CASSYGGIQETQYF	TGTGCCAGCAGCTACGGGGGTATTCAAGAGACCCAGTACTTC
.	TRBV7-9	TRBJ2-3	.	CASSRTTSTDTQYF	TGTGCCAGCAGTCGGACAACTAGCACAGATACGCAGTATTTT
TRBD1	TRBV30	TRBJ1-2	.	CAWRGTDNYGYTF	TGTGCCTGGAGGGGGACAGATAACTATGGCTACACCTTC
TRBD2	TRBV7-6	TRBJ2-2	.	CASSSSGGLNTGELFF	TGTGCCAGCAGCTCTAGCGGGGGACTAAACACCGGGGAGCTGTTTTTT
.	TRBV7-9	TRBJ2-1	.	CASSEDTDRLREQFF	TGTGCCAGCAGCGAGGACACGGACCGTTTGAGGGAGCAGTTCTTC
.	TRBV25-1	TRBJ1-3	.	CASSEAGLSGNTIYF	TGTGCCAGCAGTGAGGCGGGTCTCTCTGGAAACACCATATATTTT
.	TRBV7-2	TRBJ1-4	.	CASRATNEKLFF	TGTGCCAGCAGGGCTACTAATGAAAAACTGTTTTTT
TRBD1	TRBV18	TRBJ1-2	.	CASSPPPGGSFGYTF	TGTGCCAGCTCCCCGCCCCCAGGGGGCTCCTTTGGCTACACCTTC
.	TRBV19	TRBJ1-5	.	CASSARDNNQPQHF	TGTGCCAGTAGTGCCCGGGACAACAATCAGCCCCAGCATTTT
TRBD1	TRBV19	TRBJ1-5	.	CASSLDSGTGLQPQHF	TGTGCCAGTAGTCTAGACTCCGGGACAGGGTTACAGCCCCAGCATTTT
.	TRBV29-1	TRBJ1-4	.	CSVGGGTNEKLFF	TGCAGCGTGGGGGGGGGAACTAATGAAAAACTGTTTTTT
TRBD2	TRBV4-2	TRBJ2-3	.	CASSPGLASPTDTQYF	TGTGCCAGCAGCCCGGGACTAGCGAGTCCCACAGATACGCAGTATTTT
TRBD1	TRBV18	TRBJ2-5	.	CASSGEAGGETQYF	TGTGCCAGCTCTGGCGAGGCAGGGGGAGAGACCCAGTACTTC
TRBD1	TRBV6-5	TRBJ2-1	.	CATSDRGPPDEQFF	TGTGCCACTTCGGACAGGGGCCCGCCGGATGAGCAGTTCTTC
TRBD1	TRBV6-5	TRBJ1-1	.	CAAKGTGNTEAFF	TGTGCCGCCAAAGGGACAGGGAACACTGAAGCTTTCTTT
.	TRBV6-1	TRBJ1-5	.	CASLRAVGNNQPQHF	TGTGCCAGCCTCCGGGCAGTCGGGAACAATCAGCCCCAGCATTTT
TRBD1	TRBV4-2	TRBJ2-1	.	CASCTGESSYNEQFF	TGTGCCAGCTGTACAGGGGAGAGCTCCTACAATGAGCAGTTCTTC
.	TRBV28	TRBJ2-7	.	CASSRLAGPSYEQYF	TGTGCCAGCAGTCGGTTGGCGGGCCCGTCCTACGAGCAGTACTTC
TRBD1	TRBV19	TRBJ1-1	few	CASSRSSDRVEAFF	TGTGCCAGTAGCCGCTCCTCTGACAGGGTCGAAGCTTTCTTT
.	TRBV29-1	TRBJ1-1	.	CSVLDSTEAFF	TGCAGCGTTCTCGACTCCACTGAAGCTTTCTTT
TRBD2	TRBV9	TRBJ2-2	.	CASSLGTTPNTGELFF	TGTGCCAGCAGCCTCGGGACTACTCCTAACACCGGGGAGCTGTTTTTT